This T cell receptor (beta chain) is drawn from a study of blood T cell repertoires in COVID-19. About the study: The United States, Italy and Spain supplied acute and convalescent COVID-19 samples. T cells, B-cell-depleted T cells, or PBMCs provided the cDNA or gDNA that served as material.

Deletions cut 4 bases from V and 7 bases from J, with 15 bases between. CDR1 is SGDLS and CDR2 is YYNGEE in the germline V gene. The CDR3 contains 13 residues. As handled by the study authors: By means of reference gene primer amplification, nucleated cell counts were estimated. This table comes from immunoSEQ multiplex PCR, and its TCRdb copy is limited to in-frame clones, with some not included. Clonal size and the V and J genes are those of that table, whereas D and trimming came from the DNA. The sample includes 88,000 or so clones, 65% to 90% seen only once; the top ten take roughly 6.5%. The sequenced sample was peripheral blood. The receptor's source is a man aged 55 to 69 with acute or convalescent COVID-19. The chain couples TRBV9 to TRBJ2-7, with D possibly matching TRBD2 (6 bases). The CDR3 reads CASSLGTREEQYF. For the CDR3, the DNA is TGTGCCAGCAGCCTTGGGACTCGGGAAGAGCAGTACTTC.